The rows below give T cell receptor beta chains drawn from one sample of a study of read filtering for tumor transcriptome and immune sequencing. Each CDR3 protein gets one entry after TCRdb re-called the reads with MiXCR. This table holds roughly 130,000 distinct CDR3 sequences, about an eighth found once. The sequenced sample was a population of CD138-negative cells sorted from bone marrow. Source of these receptors: a donor over 35 with multiple myeloma. Both conserved end residues are part of each CDR3. Fields, in order: V gene, J gene, CDR3 length, clone size, D gene, CDR3 DNA, CDR3 protein. A D gene is named only where the DNA matches it firmly. Size is omitted from some rows. Given values are once, few, many or a class for expanded clones.

v_call: TRBV20-1
j_call: TRBJ2-3
cdr3_length: 14
clone_size: many
d_call: -
cdr3_nt: TGCAGTGCTACCGCCGGAGCGGTAGGGGATACGCAGTATTTT
cdr3_aa: CSATAGAVGDTQYF

v_call: TRBV7-2
j_call: TRBJ2-1
cdr3_length: 15
clone_size: many
d_call: -
cdr3_nt: TGTGCCAGCATCCTAATGGGGGGAGTTCCCAATGAGCAGTTCTTC
cdr3_aa: CASILMGGVPNEQFF

v_call: TRBV7-3
j_call: TRBJ2-1
cdr3_length: 14
clone_size: many
d_call: -
cdr3_nt: TGTGCCAGCAGCCCGACGGGTAGAGGGGGAGAGCAGTTCTTC
cdr3_aa: CASSPTGRGGEQFF

v_call: TRBV20-1
j_call: TRBJ2-2
cdr3_length: 13
clone_size: many
d_call: TRBD1
cdr3_nt: TGCAGTGCTACAGGGGGTTATACCGGGGAGCTGTTTTTT
cdr3_aa: CSATGGYTGELFF

v_call: TRBV11-2
j_call: TRBJ2-1
cdr3_length: 16
clone_size: many
d_call: -
cdr3_nt: TGTGCCAGCAGCCCGGGGCCACAAGGGGCCTACAATGAGCAGTTCTTC
cdr3_aa: CASSPGPQGAYNEQFF

v_call: TRBV20-1
j_call: TRBJ2-2
cdr3_length: 15
clone_size: many
d_call: -
cdr3_nt: TGCAGTGCTAGAGATATCGCAGTGAACACCGGGGAGCTGTTTTTT
cdr3_aa: CSARDIAVNTGELFF

v_call: TRBV11-3
j_call: TRBJ2-7
cdr3_length: 15
clone_size: many
d_call: -
cdr3_nt: TGTGCCAGCAGCTTAAATCCAGGGGCGAACTACGAGCAGTACTTC
cdr3_aa: CASSLNPGANYEQYF

v_call: TRBV28
j_call: TRBJ2-1
cdr3_length: 18
clone_size: -
d_call: -
cdr3_nt: TGTGCCAGCACCCTGTCCCGTGGCGCCCAGAGCTCCTACAATGAGCAGTTCTTC
cdr3_aa: CASTLSRGAQSSYNEQFF

v_call: TRBV6-6
j_call: TRBJ2-5
cdr3_length: 15
clone_size: -
d_call: -
cdr3_nt: TGTGCCAGCATTGAACGTATCACAGGGAGGGTGACCCAGTACTTC
cdr3_aa: CASIERITGRVTQYF

v_call: TRBV6-2/TRBV6-3
j_call: TRBJ2-1
cdr3_length: 16
clone_size: few
d_call: TRBD2
cdr3_nt: TGTGCCAGCAGTTATCTGCGGGGGGGAAATTACAATGAGCAGTTCTTC
cdr3_aa: CASSYLRGGNYNEQFF